This T cell receptor beta chain was found in a study of cytomegalovirus exposure and HLA in healthy donors. Across the whole study: Earlier work reported about 110 million unique TCR beta sequences from 180 million or so T cells. HLA-typed donors were the source of around 85 million unique TCRs held in an early data release.

The PCR was carried out with 60 Vbeta primers and 13 Jbeta primers. The repertoire was sequenced with immunoSEQ multiplex PCR; TCRdb's copy has only in-frame clones and lacks some. The sample records under 150,000 clones, roughly 85% being singletons. V lost 3 bases and J lost 2, with 8 bases in between. Germline V lookup: CDR1 SNHLY, CDR2 FYNNEI. The CDR3 contains 14 residues. Regarding the study as a whole: The classifier, whose performance was assessed in both the original and validation cohorts, reportedly diagnosed cytomegalovirus status with high specificity and sensitivity. There were 150 to 200 TCR beta chains listed as cytomegalovirus-associated.

With regard to this clone: Its target is unknown.

Material for sequencing was PBMCs. The V call is TRBV2, the J call TRBJ1-5; D is possibly TRBD1 (5 bases). The sequence was collected from a young woman in good health and CMV-seropositive. This CDR3 reads CASSDEGGNQPQHF. CDR3 coding DNA: TGTGCCAGCAGTGATGAAGGGGGCAATCAGCCCCAGCATTTT.